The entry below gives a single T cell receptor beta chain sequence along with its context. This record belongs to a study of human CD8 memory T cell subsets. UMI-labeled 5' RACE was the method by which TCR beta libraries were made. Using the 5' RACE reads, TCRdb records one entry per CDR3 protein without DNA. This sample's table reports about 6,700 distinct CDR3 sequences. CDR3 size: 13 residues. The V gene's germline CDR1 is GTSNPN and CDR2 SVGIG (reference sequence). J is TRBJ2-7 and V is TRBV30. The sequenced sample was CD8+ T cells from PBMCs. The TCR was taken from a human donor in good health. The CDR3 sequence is CAWSRTVSYEQYF.